The present T cell receptor (beta chain) was sequenced within a study of blood T cell repertoires in COVID-19. The protocol was immunoSEQ multiplex PCR, while the TCRdb copy is restricted to in-frame clones and leaves out a portion. The table includes 300,000 or so clones, around four fifths detected once. V was clipped by 3 bases and J by 7 bases, with 18 bases between them. This CDR3 region has 15 residues. Germline values: CDR1 SGHTA, CDR2 FQGNSA. The chain combines TRBV7-2 with TRBJ2-5, with a weak D call TRBD1 (6 bases). The sample taken for sequencing was peripheral blood. The sequence derives from a woman aged 45-59 years with active or convalescent COVID-19. CDR3 nucleotides: TGTGCCAGCAGCTTGGCCGGGACATCAGTACGGACCCAGTACTTC. Its translation: CASSLAGTSVRTQYF.